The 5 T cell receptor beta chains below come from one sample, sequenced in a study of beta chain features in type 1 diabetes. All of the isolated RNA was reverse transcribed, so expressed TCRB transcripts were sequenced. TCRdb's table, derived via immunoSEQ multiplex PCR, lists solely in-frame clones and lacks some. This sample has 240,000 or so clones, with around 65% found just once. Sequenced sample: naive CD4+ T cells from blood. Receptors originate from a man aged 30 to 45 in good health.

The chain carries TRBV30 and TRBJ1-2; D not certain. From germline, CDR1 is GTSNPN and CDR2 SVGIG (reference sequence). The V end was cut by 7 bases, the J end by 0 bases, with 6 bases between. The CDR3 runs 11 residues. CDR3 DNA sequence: TGTGCCTCCCCTTCTAACTATGGCTACACCTTC. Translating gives CASPSNYGYTF.

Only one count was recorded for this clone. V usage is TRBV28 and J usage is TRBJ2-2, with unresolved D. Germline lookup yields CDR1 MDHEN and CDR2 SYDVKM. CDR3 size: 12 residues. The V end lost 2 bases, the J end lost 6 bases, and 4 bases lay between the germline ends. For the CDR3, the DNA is TGTGCCAGCAGTTTAGTGTCCGGGGAGCTGTTTTTT. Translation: CASSLVSGELFF.

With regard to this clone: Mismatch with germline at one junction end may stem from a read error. The CDR3 is CARSPMGRHSYEQYF. Written as DNA, the CDR3 is TGTGCCCGCAGCCCCATGGGGCGGCACTCCTACGAGCAGTACTTC. This rearrangement joins TRBV14 to TRBJ2-7; tentative D call: TRBD1 (5 bases). Germline loops: CDR1 SGHDN, CDR2 FVKESK. The CDR3 is 15 residues long.

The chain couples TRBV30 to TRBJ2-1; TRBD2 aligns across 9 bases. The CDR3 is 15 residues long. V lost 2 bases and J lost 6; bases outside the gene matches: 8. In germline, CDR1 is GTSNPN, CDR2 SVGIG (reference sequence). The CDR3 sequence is CAWSPPGLALNEQFF. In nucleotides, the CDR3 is TGTGCCTGGAGTCCTCCGGGACTAGCTCTCAATGAGCAGTTCTTC.

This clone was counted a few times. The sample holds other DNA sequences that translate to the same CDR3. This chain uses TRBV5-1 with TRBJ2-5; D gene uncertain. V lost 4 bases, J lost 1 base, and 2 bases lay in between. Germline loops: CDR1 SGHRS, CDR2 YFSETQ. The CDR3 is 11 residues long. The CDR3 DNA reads TGCGCCAGCAGCAGCCAAGAGACCCAGTACTTC. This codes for CASSSQETQYF.